The 26 T cell receptor beta chains below come from one sample, sequenced in a study of control samples from healthy donors and cancer patients. Sequencing was performed with immunoSEQ multiplex PCR; in TCRdb, only in-frame clones are kept and a portion is missing. The sample carries about 160,000 clones, approximately 96% recorded once. Sequenced sample: blood. These receptors were collected from a woman in her twenties or thirties in good health.

This rearrangement joins TRBV28 to TRBJ1-2; D not resolved. The length of the CDR3 is 13 residues. The V gene lost 2 bases and the J gene lost 6 bases, with 10 bases spanning the gap. Germline V CDR1 and CDR2: MDHEN, SYDVKM. This CDR3 is CASSLERADGYTF. For the CDR3, the DNA is TGTGCCAGCAGTTTAGAAAGGGCGGATGGCTACACCTTC.

This chain links TRBV28 with TRBJ1-5; TRBD1 matches 8 bases. CDR1 MDHEN and CDR2 SYDVKM come from the germline V gene. The CDR3 extends over 15 amino acids. The V and J ends lost 6 bases and 0 bases, in that order; junction bases with no gene match: 4. DNA of the CDR3: TGTGCCAGCAGCCGGACAGGGAATAGCAATCAGCCCCAGCATTTT. Translation: CASSRTGNSNQPQHF.

J is TRBJ1-3 and V is TRBV7-6; TRBD1 matches at 11 bases. The CDR3 is 18 residues long. CDR1 is SGHVS, CDR2 FNYEAQ, per germline. V shed 3 bases, J shed 0 bases, and the junction held 7 bases outside the gene matches. CDR3 protein: CASSFGGQGVGSGNTIYF. CDR3 nucleotide sequence: TGTGCCAGCAGCTTCGGGGGACAGGGGGTAGGCTCTGGAAACACCATATATTTT.

The chain has TRBV11-2 and TRBJ2-2, with 12 bases aligning to TRBD2. This CDR3 region has 17 residues. With 5 bases clipped from V and 1 base from J, the junction kept 5 bases outside the gene matches. From germline, CDR1 is SGHAT and CDR2 FQNNGV. The CDR3 DNA is TGTGCCAGCAGCCCCCAGGGACTAGCGGGGAACACCGGGGAGCTGTTTTTT. This encodes CASSPQGLAGNTGELFF. The whole variable domain, remainder taken from reference TRBV11-2 and TRBJ2-2, is EAGVAQSPRYKIIEKRQSVAFWCNPISGHATLYWYQQILGQGPKLLIQFQNNGVVDDSQLPKDRFSAERLKGVDSTLKIQPAKLEDSAVYLCASSPQGLAGNTGELFFGEGSRLTVL.

To note about this clone: The sample contains more than one DNA sequence encoding this CDR3. The chain couples TRBV19 to TRBJ1-5; no definite D call. Germline V gene lookup returns CDR1 LNHDA and CDR2 SQIVND (reference sequence). V gave up 3 bases and J gave up 0 bases, with 6 bases separating them. The CDR3 is 14 residues long. Written as DNA, the CDR3 is TGTGCCAGTAGTATCCTGGATAGCAATCAGCCCCAGCATTTT. Translated: CASSILDSNQPQHF.

This clone occurred once. The DNA of the CDR3 is TGCGCCAGCAGCTTGGAAGAGAATGCCAATGAAAAACTGTTTTTT. Translation: CASSLEENANEKLFF. The chain uses TRBV5-1 and TRBJ1-4; D call uncertain. Germline V gene data show CDR1 as SGHRS and CDR2 as YFSETQ. V dropped 0 bases and J dropped 5 bases, with 11 bases sitting between them. This CDR3 has 15 residues.

This chain uses TRBV12-3 or TRBV12-4 with TRBJ1-2, with TRBD1 as a possible D gene (5 bases). The CDR3 is 13 residues long. With 5 bases removed from V and 8 bases from J, the gap between germline ends came to 15 bases. CDR3 residues: CASSPSQGVGYTF. The CDR3 region has the DNA TGTGCCAGCAGTCCAAGTCAGGGTGTCGGCTACACCTTC.

This clone was seen a single time. The chain employs TRBV13 and TRBJ1-3; 7 bases align to TRBD1. The trim removed 6 bases at V and 0 bases at J, leaving 2 bases unmatched. This CDR3 has 14 residues. Germline lookup yields CDR1 PRHDT and CDR2 FYEKMQ (reference sequence). CDR3 nucleotide sequence: TGTGCCAGCAGGGGACAGAGCTCTGGAAACACCATATATTTT. Its translation: CASRGQSSGNTIYF.

V is TRBV24-1 and J is TRBJ2-2; 11 bases fit TRBD1. Germline-derived CDR1 and CDR2 are KGHDR and SFDVKD. This CDR3 contains 16 residues. After removal of 3 bases from V and 5 bases from J, the junction contained 4 bases not matched to a gene. The CDR3 nucleotides are TGTGCCACCAGTGATCGGACAGGGGGCTTGACCGGGGAGCTGTTTTTT. It yields the protein CATSDRTGGLTGELFF.

The chain is built from TRBV4-1 and TRBJ1-5; D ambiguous. The germline CDR1 and CDR2 sequences are MGHRA and YSYEKL. The CDR3 is made up of 16 amino acids. V dropped 0 bases and J dropped 3 bases, with 12 bases sitting between them. CDR3 in amino acids: CASSQEPSEINQPQHF. The CDR3 bases are TGCGCCAGCAGCCAAGAACCCAGCGAGATCAATCAGCCCCAGCATTTT.

Concerning this clone: Germline and junction disagree at one end, which may indicate a read error. The gene calls are TRBV5-4 and TRBJ1-2, with D tentatively TRBD1 (6 bases). Germline V CDR1 and CDR2: SGHNT, YYREEE (reference sequence). The CDR3 runs 11 residues. CDR3 nucleotide sequence: TGTGCCAGCAACAGGGATCGGTTTTTCTCCTTC. This sequence encodes CASNRDRFFSF.

The V and J genes are TRBV28 and TRBJ1-2, with 9 bases that match TRBD1. Unmatched junction bases numbered 5, after V lost 1 base and J lost 8 bases. The CDR3 extends over 14 amino acids. The germline V gene has CDR1 MDHEN and CDR2 SYDVKM. For the CDR3, the DNA is TGTGCCAGCAGTTTATTGGGACAGGGACACGGCTACACCTTC. Encoded protein: CASSLLGQGHGYTF.

V gene TRBV6-2 or TRBV6-3 combines with J gene TRBJ2-7; 7 nucleotides line up with TRBD1. Germline V gives CDR1 MNHEY, CDR2 SVGEGT. This CDR3 contains 17 residues. The trim removed 0 bases at V and 3 bases at J, leaving 11 bases unmatched. CDR3 protein: CASSYSTPGQIYYEQYF. The CDR3 DNA is TGTGCCAGCAGTTACTCGACCCCGGGACAGATCTACTACGAGCAGTACTTC.

The CDR3 nucleotides are TGTGCCAGCAGTTACTCCGGGACAGGGACCGGGGAGCTGTTTTTT. Protein: CASSYSGTGTGELFF. V usage is TRBV6-5 and J usage is TRBJ2-2; TRBD1 aligns across 9 bases. Germline V gives CDR1 MNHEY, CDR2 SVGAGI. The CDR3 totals 15 residues. V was clipped by 0 bases and J by 5 bases; unmatched bases: 1.

This clone was found once. The genes are TRBV25-1 and TRBJ2-5, with 15 bases aligning to TRBD2. Germline loops: CDR1 MGHDK, CDR2 SYGVNS. V lost 4 bases and J lost 4; bases outside the gene matches: 10. The CDR3 contains 18 residues. CDR3 sequence (DNA): TGTGCCAGCAGTGGCTTTGGACTAGCGGGAGGGTCTCCAGAGACCCAGTACTTC. It encodes CASSGFGLAGGSPETQYF.

This clone occurred a few times. For the CDR3, the DNA is TGTGCCAGCTCACGGGAGAGTAGCAATCAGCCCCAGCATTTT. This gives the protein CASSRESSNQPQHF. This sequence joins TRBV18 and TRBJ1-5; D gene uncertain. V lost 4 bases, J lost 0 bases, and 7 bases lay in between. Germline V gene data show CDR1 as KGHSH and CDR2 as LQKENI. This CDR3 is 14 amino acids long. Filled out from reference TRBV18 and TRBJ1-5, the complete variable domain reads NAGVMQNPRHLVRRRGQEARLRCSPMKGHSHVYWYRQLPEEGLKFMVYLQKENIIDESGMPKERFSAEFPKEGPSILRIQQVVRGDSAAYFCASSRESSNQPQHFGDGTRLSIL.

The rearrangement joins TRBV28 to TRBJ2-1, with 11 bases identical to TRBD2. The CDR3 runs 16 residues. Germline V gives CDR1 MDHEN, CDR2 SYDVKM. Unmatched junction bases numbered 4, after V lost 5 bases and J lost 1 base. The CDR3 bases are TGTGCCAGCAGTACACTAGCGGGGGTATCCTACAATGAGCAGTTCTTC. This gives the protein CASSTLAGVSYNEQFF.

V usage is TRBV2 and J usage is TRBJ2-1; 10 bases are a match to TRBD2. This CDR3 is 14 amino acids long. The germline CDR1 and CDR2 sequences are SNHLY and FYNNEI. The J segment lost 7 bases and the V segment lost 4 bases, leaving 4 bases of the junction unmatched. The CDR3 is CASSVSGGENEQFF. The CDR3 DNA reads TGTGCCAGCAGTGTCAGCGGGGGGGAAAATGAGCAGTTCTTC. Together with reference TRBV2 and TRBJ2-1, the CDR3 gives the full variable domain: EPEVTQTPSHQVTQMGQEVILRCVPISNHLYFYWYRQILGQKVEFLVSFYNNEISEKSEIFDDQFSVERPDGSNFTLKIRSTKLEDSAMYFCASSVSGGENEQFFGPGTRLTVL.

This clone was recorded once. The V and J genes are TRBV3-1 (or the pseudogene TRBV3-2) and TRBJ1-1; possibly TRBD1 for D (6 bases). The CDR3 is 13 amino acids. Trimming pared 4 bases from V and 7 bases from J, leaving 13 bases between. Looked up from germline, CDR1 is LGHDT and CDR2 is YNNKEL (reference sequence). The CDR3 spells CASSRGGEFEAFF. CDR3 coding DNA: TGTGCCAGCAGCCGAGGGGGGGAGTTTGAAGCTTTCTTT.

The chain carries TRBV7-9 and TRBJ2-1; the D gene is possibly TRBD2 (6 bases). This CDR3 comprises 14 residues. The V end lost 4 bases, the J end lost 9 bases, and 16 bases lay between the germline ends. Germline values: CDR1 SEHNR, CDR2 FQNEAQ (reference sequence). The CDR3 spells CASSSPGTSGEQFF. CDR3 in DNA: TGTGCCAGCAGCTCACCCGGGACTTCTGGTGAGCAGTTCTTC. Variable domain in full (rest from reference TRBV7-9 and TRBJ2-1): DTGVSQNPRHKITKRGQNVTFRCDPISEHNRLYWYRQTLGQGPEFLTYFQNEAQLEKSRLLSDRFSAERPKGSFSTLEIQRTEQGDSAMYLCASSSPGTSGEQFFGPGTRLTVL.

The chain couples TRBV5-4 to TRBJ1-2; D is undetermined. The germline CDR1 and CDR2 sequences are SGHNT and YYREEE (reference sequence). V was clipped by 1 base and J by 8 bases, with 12 bases between them. The CDR3 contains 13 residues. The CDR3 DNA follows: TGTGCCAGCAGCTTGAGTAGGGATAAGGGCTACACCTTC. Protein sequence: CASSLSRDKGYTF.

This clone occurred once. This chain connects TRBV6-1 to TRBJ2-6, with 11 bases aligning to TRBD1. The ends lost 5 bases at V and 2 bases at J; junction bases unmatched: 8. This CDR3 is built from 18 residues. CDR1 and CDR2 from the germline V gene are MNHNS and SASEGT. CDR3 DNA sequence: TGTGCCAGCAGTAAAGGACAGGGGGCAGTAGCTGGGGCCAACGTCCTGACTTTC. It translates to CASSKGQGAVAGANVLTF.

CDR3 nucleotide sequence: TGTGCCAGCAGCTTAGGTCGCATCGATGAGCAGTTCTTC. This translates into CASSLGRIDEQFF. This rearrangement joins TRBV7-2 to TRBJ2-1; D gene uncertain. The V and J ends lost 1 base and 8 bases respectively, with 9 bases between them. The CDR3 totals 13 residues. Germline CDR1 reads SGHTA; CDR2 reads FQGNSA.

The chain is built from TRBV20-1 and TRBJ1-6; 7 bases line up with TRBD1. The V gene's germline CDR1 is DFQATT and CDR2 SNEGSKA (reference sequence). This CDR3 is built from 16 residues. The J segment lost 7 bases and the V segment lost 3 bases, leaving 12 bases of the junction unmatched. CDR3 nucleotides: TGCAGTGCTAGTCCCCCGACAGGGAGAGAGAATTCACCCCTCCACTTT. Protein: CSASPPTGRENSPLHF.

This chain joins TRBV2 and TRBJ2-7; D perhaps matches TRBD2 (5 bases). V was clipped by 2 bases and J by 1 base, with 12 bases between them. Germline V gives CDR1 SNHLY, CDR2 FYNNEI. The CDR3 loop spans 15 amino acids. Here the CDR3 reads CASSEKSGFSYEQYF. The CDR3 region has the DNA TGTGCCAGCAGTGAAAAGAGCGGTTTTTCCTACGAGCAGTACTTC.

The V and J genes are TRBV9 and TRBJ2-1, with 12 positions matching TRBD1. CDR3 size: 16 residues. The germline V gene encodes CDR1 SGDLS and CDR2 YYNGEE. The J segment lost 9 bases and the V segment lost 4 bases, leaving 11 bases of the junction unmatched. The CDR3 loop is CASSPPGTGGVGEQFF. CDR3 bases: TGTGCCAGCAGCCCCCCCGGGACAGGGGGCGTAGGTGAGCAGTTCTTC.